This T cell receptor beta chain was obtained from a study of cytomegalovirus exposure and HLA in healthy donors. Overall study findings and caveats: Three CMV-associated chains were confirmed in vitro to be specific for CMV antigens.

60 Vbeta and 13 Jbeta primers were used in PCR. Using immunoSEQ multiplex PCR, the repertoire was profiled, and TCRdb retains in-frame clones only, with some absent. The sample has more than 90,000 clones, approximately 58% seen once; the top ten hold about 2%. There are a few counts of this clone. Its matching antigen is unknown. Donors counted as nominally healthy when sampled, yet unrecorded immune exposures were likely. The sequencing sample was made of PBMCs. The clonotype originates from a woman in her thirties in good health and CMV-seronegative.

The CDR3 protein is CATSRGGAGTSGILTDTQYF. The CDR3 nucleotides are TGTGCCACCAGCAGAGGAGGCGCCGGGACTAGCGGGATCTTGACAGATACGCAGTATTTT. J is TRBJ2-3 and V is TRBV15; 13 nucleotides line up with TRBD2. CDR1 and CDR2 from the germline V gene are LNHNV and YYDKDF (reference sequence). The CDR3 runs 20 residues. J lost 3 bases, V lost 1 base, and 13 bases had no gene match.